The 30 T cell receptor beta chains reported below all come from one sample, sequenced in a study of blood T cell repertoires in COVID-19. The repertoire was sequenced with immunoSEQ multiplex PCR; TCRdb's copy has only in-frame clones and lacks some. The repertoire consists of some 200,000 clones, with around 81% occurring once and the leading ten covering about 8.9%. The sample taken for sequencing was PBMCs or T cells enriched from blood (not recorded which). Receptors were obtained from a woman in her fifties or sixties with acute COVID-19.

The chain joins TRBV27 to TRBJ2-7; a weak D match, TRBD2 (7 bases). Trimming shortened V by 5 bases and J by 1 base, and 12 bases separated the two germline ends. There are 14 residues in the CDR3. Germline CDR1 and CDR2: MNHEY and SMNVEV (reference sequence). As DNA, the CDR3 is TGTGCCAGCAGTCACGGGGGGCCTTCCTACGAGCAGTACTTC. Translating it yields CASSHGGPSYEQYF.

The gene calls are TRBV9 and TRBJ1-1; possibly TRBD1 for D (5 bases). The length of the CDR3 is 15 residues. The V and J ends lost 3 bases and 0 bases respectively, with 12 bases between them. Germline CDR1 and CDR2: SGDLS and YYNGEE. The CDR3 here is CASSGRGSMNTEAFF. DNA for the CDR3: TGTGCCAGCAGCGGGAGGGGTAGCATGAACACTGAAGCTTTCTTT.

The V gene is TRBV11-1, the J gene TRBJ2-5, with TRBD2 identical over 10 bases. The CDR3 covers 14 residues. Trimming took 5 bases from V and 2 from J; bases not matched to a gene: 2. CDR1 is SGHAT and CDR2 is FQDESV in the germline V gene (reference sequence). CDR3 coding DNA: TGTGCCAGCAGCCGGGGACTAGCGCAAGAGACCCAGTACTTC. This translates into CASSRGLAQETQYF.

The rearrangement joins TRBV4-3 to TRBJ2-7; TRBD2 agrees at 8 bases. The CDR3 is 15 amino acids. Trimming at V came to 0 bases and at J to 6 bases, leaving 7 bases not matched to a gene. In germline, CDR1 is LGHNA, CDR2 YSLEER. The chain's CDR3 is CASSQDRASGREQYF. The CDR3 bases are TGCGCCAGCAGCCAAGACCGCGCTAGCGGGCGCGAGCAGTACTTC.

This clone was found many times. Other nucleotide sequences from this sample produce the same CDR3. The chain carries TRBV9 and TRBJ1-5; D is undetermined. Germline lookup yields CDR1 SGDLS and CDR2 YYNGEE. V lost 0 bases to trimming and J lost 7 bases, with 11 bases between them. CDR3 length: 14 residues. The CDR3, as DNA: TGTGCCAGCAGCGTAGAGGGAGCGGGACAGCCCCAGCATTTT. The encoded protein is CASSVEGAGQPQHF.

CDR3 amino acids: CASSSLSYEQYF. As DNA, the CDR3 is TGTGCCAGCAGCTCCTTATCTTACGAGCAGTACTTC. The chain has TRBV11-3 and TRBJ2-7; D is undetermined. There are 12 residues in the CDR3. Deletions cut 4 bases from V and 4 bases from J, with 8 bases between. CDR1 is SGHNT, CDR2 YENEEA, per germline.

The rearrangement links TRBV19 to TRBJ2-2, with D perhaps TRBD1 (5 bases). The CDR3 extends over 15 amino acids. V lost 3 bases, J lost 7 bases, and 15 bases lay in between. Germline CDR1 and CDR2: LNHDA and SQIVND (reference sequence). CDR3 in amino acids: CASSIQGRASGELFF. The DNA of the CDR3 is TGTGCCAGTAGTATTCAGGGCAGGGCGAGCGGGGAGCTGTTTTTT.

This clone was detected only a few times. The gene calls are TRBV7-2 and TRBJ1-2, with a weak D call TRBD1 (5 bases). The CDR3 is 15 residues long. CDR1 SGHTA and CDR2 FQGNSA come from the germline V gene. The V and J ends lost 0 bases and 4 bases respectively, with 12 bases between them. The CDR3 loop reads CASSLAGRDSYGYTF. Here the CDR3 DNA reads TGTGCCAGCAGCTTAGCGGGCAGGGACTCCTATGGCTACACCTTC.

J is TRBJ2-1 and V is TRBV7-9; D not resolved. Germline V gene lookup returns CDR1 SEHNR and CDR2 FQNEAQ (reference sequence). Between the trimmed V and J ends, which lost 3 bases and 8 bases, there was a span of 8 bases. CDR3 length: 12 amino acids. Written as DNA, the CDR3 is TGTGCCAGCAGCTTTCTGTTCTATGAGCAGTTCTTC. Encoded protein: CASSFLFYEQFF.

This chain links TRBV4-2 with TRBJ2-2; D gene uncertain. CDR3 length equals 16 residues. Trimming removed 1 base at V and 0 bases at J, with 9 bases between. Germline V gene data show CDR1 as LGHNA and CDR2 as YNFKEQ. The CDR3: CASSQAQAANTGELFF. The CDR3 DNA reads as TGTGCCAGCAGCCAAGCCCAGGCCGCGAACACCGGGGAGCTGTTTTTT.

This clone was picked up a small number of times. The gene calls are TRBV7-2 and TRBJ2-5, with 9 bases lining up with TRBD2. The junction had 11 bases not matched to a gene; V was cut back by 2 bases and J by 4 bases. The CDR3 contains 17 residues. Germline V gene data show CDR1 as SGHTA and CDR2 as FQGNSA. The CDR3 loop reads CASSLRLADTRTETQYF. CDR3 nucleotide sequence: TGTGCCAGCAGCTTAAGACTAGCGGATACCCGGACAGAGACCCAGTACTTC.

The chain recombines TRBV6-1 with TRBJ2-4; possibly TRBD1 for D (5 bases). This CDR3 has 16 residues. Germline CDR1 reads MNHNS; CDR2 reads SASEGT. With 1 base removed from V and 0 bases from J, the gap between germline ends came to 10 bases. CDR3 coding DNA: TGTGCCAGCAGTGAAGTTGACAGCTTAGCCAAAAACATTCAGTACTTC. Translated: CASSEVDSLAKNIQYF.

The chain employs TRBV5-1 and TRBJ2-7; 7 nucleotides align to TRBD1. Germline CDR1 SGHRS, CDR2 YFSETQ. Trimming at V came to 0 bases and at J to 1 base, leaving 1 base not matched to a gene. The CDR3 loop spans 14 amino acids. CDR3 amino acids: CASSLAGQSYEQYF. The CDR3 region has the DNA TGCGCCAGCAGCTTGGCGGGACAGTCCTACGAGCAGTACTTC.

The CDR3 reads CASSPTERHSYEQYF. The CDR3 nucleotides are TGTGCCAGCAGCCCCACGGAGCGGCATTCCTACGAGCAGTACTTC. V and J are TRBV3-1 (or the pseudogene TRBV3-2) and TRBJ2-7, with D possibly being TRBD2 (5 bases). The CDR3 totals 15 residues. V was pared by 4 bases and J by 1 base, with 14 bases between. The germline V gene has CDR1 LGHDT and CDR2 YNNKEL (reference sequence).

V is TRBV5-1 and J is TRBJ2-5; TRBD1 might be the D (6 bases). Trimming removed 4 bases at V and 9 bases at J, with 19 bases between. The CDR3 runs to 14 residues. Per the germline V gene, CDR1 is SGHRS and CDR2 is YFSETQ. CDR3 sequence: CASSNIQGKDSQYF. In nucleotides, the CDR3 is TGCGCCAGCAGCAATATACAGGGAAAGGATTCCCAGTACTTC.

CDR3: CASSLSSVLAYGYTF. The CDR3 coding sequence is TGTGCCAGCAGTCTCTCCTCGGTACTAGCCTATGGCTACACCTTC. This chain joins TRBV27 and TRBJ1-2; unclear D gene. In germline, CDR1 is MNHEY, CDR2 SMNVEV (reference sequence). The CDR3 totals 15 residues. The V end lost 5 bases, the J end lost 4 bases, and 17 bases lay between the germline ends.

This sequence joins TRBV14 and TRBJ1-6, with D possibly matching TRBD1 (5 bases). Trimming removed 2 bases from V and 7 bases from J, with 6 bases in between. Germline CDR1 is SGHDN and CDR2 is FVKESK. The CDR3 spans 13 residues. This CDR3 reads CASSQTGNSPLHF. The CDR3 DNA reads as TGTGCCAGCAGCCAAACAGGCAATTCACCCCTCCACTTT. Variable domain in full (rest from reference TRBV14 and TRBJ1-6): EAGVTQFPSHSVIEKGQTVTLRCDPISGHDNLYWYRRVMGKEIKFLLHFVKESKQDESGMPNNRFLAERTGGTYSTLKVQPAELEDSGVYFCASSQTGNSPLHFGNGTRLTVT.

The chain carries TRBV5-6 and TRBJ2-4, with D perhaps TRBD1 (5 bases). Trimming removed 0 bases from V and 7 bases from J, with 8 bases in between. Germline loops: CDR1 SGHDT, CDR2 YYEEEE. This CDR3 region has 13 residues. CDR3 in DNA: TGTGCCAGCAGCTTGGTTTCAGGGAACATTCAGTACTTC. It encodes CASSLVSGNIQYF.

This clone showed up just a few times. The chain has TRBV23-1 and TRBJ2-3; tentative D call: TRBD1 (6 bases). TRBV23-1 is recorded as an ORF, its role being uncertain. With 3 bases removed from V and 2 bases from J, the gap between germline ends came to 15 bases. CDR3 size: 16 residues. The CDR3 nucleotides are TGCGCCAGCAGTCATCGGACAGACTGCATCACAGATACGCAGTATTTT. Protein: CASSHRTDCITDTQYF.

The genes are TRBV18 and TRBJ1-1, with 7 bases aligning to TRBD1. CDR3 length: 14 residues. The J segment lost 3 bases and the V segment lost 5 bases, leaving 6 bases of the junction unmatched. Germline V CDR1 and CDR2: KGHSH, LQKENI. The chain's CDR3 is CASSVQGSDTEAFF. Written as DNA, the CDR3 is TGTGCCAGCTCAGTACAGGGGAGCGACACTGAAGCTTTCTTT.

This chain links TRBV28 with TRBJ2-7, with a possible D match to TRBD1 (6 bases). Looked up from germline, CDR1 is MDHEN and CDR2 is SYDVKM. Between the trimmed V and J ends, which lost 6 bases and 4 bases, there was a span of 16 bases. This CDR3 is 14 amino acids long. The CDR3 spells CASRTVGAGYEQYF. CDR3 coding DNA: TGTGCCAGCAGGACCGTGGGGGCCGGTTACGAGCAGTACTTC.

The V call is TRBV18, the J call TRBJ2-7; 9 bases fit TRBD1. Germline trimming cut 4 bases from V and 6 bases from J; bases unmatched to any gene: 13. The germline V gene has CDR1 KGHSH and CDR2 LQKENI. This CDR3 is 16 amino acids long. CDR3 residues: CASSQISDRGGSEQYF. The DNA of the CDR3 is TGTGCCAGCTCACAGATTTCGGACAGGGGAGGGAGCGAGCAGTACTTC.

The chain recombines TRBV7-2 with TRBJ2-1, with TRBD2 matching 9 bases. This CDR3 is built from 15 residues. J gave up 7 bases and V 5 bases, and 9 bases lay outside the gene matches. CDR1 is SGHTA and CDR2 is FQGNSA in the germline V gene. CDR3 region: CASSTGLAGVNEQFF. CDR3 sequence (DNA): TGTGCCAGCAGCACGGGACTAGCTGGGGTAAATGAGCAGTTCTTC.

V is TRBV7-9 and J is TRBJ2-5, with D unclear. The V and J ends lost 1 base and 2 bases respectively, with 8 bases between them. CDR1 SEHNR and CDR2 FQNEAQ come from the germline V gene (reference sequence). There are 14 residues in the CDR3. The DNA for the CDR3 is TGTGCCAGCAGCTTAGGGGCGAAACAAGAGACCCAGTACTTC. Translation: CASSLGAKQETQYF. Complete variable domain (other parts from reference TRBV7-9 and TRBJ2-5): DTGVSQNPRHKITKRGQNVTFRCDPISEHNRLYWYRQTLGQGPEFLTYFQNEAQLEKSRLLSDRFSAERPKGSFSTLEIQRTEQGDSAMYLCASSLGAKQETQYFGPGTRLLVL.

V is TRBV7-8 and J is TRBJ2-7; no reliable D call. The CDR3 length is 12 residues. Per germline, CDR1 SGHVS and CDR2 FQNEAQ. V gave up 1 base and J gave up 7 bases, with 8 bases separating them. CDR3 region: CASSLVPREQYF. CDR3 nucleotides: TGTGCCAGCAGCTTAGTGCCGCGTGAGCAGTACTTC. Together with reference TRBV7-8 and TRBJ2-7, the CDR3 gives the full variable domain: GAGVSQSPRYKVAKRGQDVALRCDPISGHVSLFWYQQALGQGPEFLTYFQNEAQLDKSGLPSDRFFAERPEGSVSTLKIQRTQQEDSAVYLCASSLVPREQYFGPGTRLTVT.

The V and J genes are TRBV4-1 and TRBJ2-7, with 10 bases matching TRBD1. Germline V lookup: CDR1 MGHRA, CDR2 YSYEKL. There are 16 residues in the CDR3. The V gene end was trimmed by 0 bases and the J gene end by 7 bases; junction bases not matched to a gene: 9. The CDR3 DNA reads as TGCGCCAGCAGCCAAGATCCGGACAGGGGGAACGGTGAGCAGTACTTC. Protein: CASSQDPDRGNGEQYF.

The chain links TRBV2 to TRBJ1-2, with 7 positions matching TRBD1. This CDR3 is 17 amino acids long. Trimming took 4 bases from V and 6 from J; bases not matched to a gene: 17. Germline V CDR1 and CDR2: SNHLY, FYNNEI. CDR3 protein: CASSVSRWAGGRDGYTF. Here the CDR3 DNA reads TGTGCCAGCAGTGTTTCGAGGTGGGCAGGGGGACGAGATGGCTACACCTTC.

This rearrangement joins TRBV11-2 to TRBJ2-5; possible D gene TRBD1, 6 bases. The CDR3 has 15 amino acids. The germline V gene has CDR1 SGHAT and CDR2 FQNNGV. Between the trimmed V and J ends, which lost 1 base and 5 bases, there was a span of 14 bases. CDR3 nucleotide sequence: TGTGCCAGCAGCTTAGGTTCAGGGGCGGTCGAGACCCAGTACTTC. Translated: CASSLGSGAVETQYF. The full variable domain, completed using reference TRBV11-2 and TRBJ2-5, is EAGVAQSPRYKIIEKRQSVAFWCNPISGHATLYWYQQILGQGPKLLIQFQNNGVVDDSQLPKDRFSAERLKGVDSTLKIQPAKLEDSAVYLCASSLGSGAVETQYFGPGTRLLVL.

This chain connects TRBV9 to TRBJ1-2; D is perhaps TRBD1 (5 bases). The CDR3 is 18 amino acids. V was clipped by 4 bases and J by 5 bases, with 27 bases between them. Germline loops: CDR1 SGDLS, CDR2 YYNGEE. In nucleotides, the CDR3 is TGTGCCAGCAGCCCAGACACATTACGGTATACAGGACAATATGGCTACACCTTC. Translated: CASSPDTLRYTGQYGYTF.

The chain recombines TRBV7-2 with TRBJ2-7; D might be TRBD2 (5 bases). The V end was cut by 6 bases, the J end by 0 bases, with 21 bases between. The germline CDR1 and CDR2 sequences are SGHTA and FQGNSA. The CDR3 loop spans 17 amino acids. CDR3 in DNA: TGTGCCAGCAGTCGTACCATGGGCGGGCTTAGCTCCTACGAGCAGTACTTC. Translation: CASSRTMGGLSSYEQYF.